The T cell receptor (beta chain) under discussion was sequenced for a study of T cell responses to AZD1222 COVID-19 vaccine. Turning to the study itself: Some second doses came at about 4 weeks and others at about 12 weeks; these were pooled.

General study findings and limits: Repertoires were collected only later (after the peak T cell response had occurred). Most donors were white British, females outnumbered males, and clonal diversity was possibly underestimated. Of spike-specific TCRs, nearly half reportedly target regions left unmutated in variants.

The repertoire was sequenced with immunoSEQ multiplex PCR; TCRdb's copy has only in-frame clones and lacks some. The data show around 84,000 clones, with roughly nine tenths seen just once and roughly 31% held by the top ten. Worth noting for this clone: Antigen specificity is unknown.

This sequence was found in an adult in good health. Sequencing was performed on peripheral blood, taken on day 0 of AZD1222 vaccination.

The CDR3 nucleotides are TGTGCCAGCTCCGCGGGAAGCGAGCAGTACTTC. It codes for CASSAGSEQYF. The chain uses TRBV18 and TRBJ2-7; tentative D call: TRBD2 (6 bases). CDR1 and CDR2 (germline): KGHSH, LQKENI. This CDR3 contains 11 residues. Trimming took off 6 bases at V and 6 bases at J, with 9 bases between the two ends.